The T cell receptor beta chain described here comes from a study of shared clonotypes between healthy human individuals. Profiled with immunoSEQ multiplex PCR; TCRdb holds only in-frame clones, not every one. The repertoire consists of some 1 million clones, with around 74% occurring once and the leading ten covering roughly 1.4%. The CDR3 totals 15 residues. Trimming cost V 5 bases and J 5 bases; bases outside gene matches: 9. Germline V CDR1 and CDR2: MNHEY, SMNVEV (reference sequence). V gene TRBV27 combines with J gene TRBJ2-7; 10 nucleotides align to TRBD1. The sequence derives from a man aged 18-30 years in good health. Sequencing was carried out using memory CD4+ T cells sorted from blood. The subset: CD45RA-negative fraction. This CDR3 is CASSPPDRGGDEQYF. CDR3 in DNA: TGTGCCAGCAGTCCACCGGACAGGGGGGGCGACGAGCAGTACTTC.